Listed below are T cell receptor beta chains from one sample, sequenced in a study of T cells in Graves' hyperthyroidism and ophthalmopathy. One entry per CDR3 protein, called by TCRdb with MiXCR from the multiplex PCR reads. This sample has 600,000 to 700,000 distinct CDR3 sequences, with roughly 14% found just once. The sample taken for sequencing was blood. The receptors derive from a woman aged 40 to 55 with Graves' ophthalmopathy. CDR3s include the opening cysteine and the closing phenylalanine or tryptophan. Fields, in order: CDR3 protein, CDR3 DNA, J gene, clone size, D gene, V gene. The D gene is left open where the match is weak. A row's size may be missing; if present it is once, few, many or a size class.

CDR3 protein: CSVGRKGGQPQHF
CDR3 DNA: TGCAGTGTGGGCAGGAAAGGGGGTCAGCCCCAGCATTTT
J gene: TRBJ1-5
clone size: many
D gene: NA
V gene: TRBV20-1

CDR3 protein: CASTLGQAAYEQYF
CDR3 DNA: TGTGCCAGCACCCTCGGACAGGCCGCCTACGAGCAGTACTTC
J gene: TRBJ2-7
clone size: many
D gene: TRBD1
V gene: TRBV28

CDR3 protein: CASSHGRAKNTEAFF
CDR3 DNA: TGTGCCAGCAGCCACGGTCGGGCCAAGAACACTGAAGCTTTCTTT
J gene: TRBJ1-1
clone size: many
D gene: NA
V gene: TRBV12-3/TRBV12-4

CDR3 protein: CASSFRGTGAWEQYF
CDR3 DNA: TGTGCCAGCAGTTTCCGCGGGACAGGGGCCTGGGAGCAGTACTTC
J gene: TRBJ2-7
clone size: many
D gene: TRBD1
V gene: TRBV12-3/TRBV12-4

CDR3 protein: CASKIITGQGNSPLHF
CDR3 DNA: TGTGCCAGCAAAATTATTACAGGACAGGGGAATTCACCCCTCCACTTT
J gene: TRBJ1-6
clone size: NA
D gene: TRBD1
V gene: TRBV12-3/TRBV12-4

CDR3 protein: CASSEADRIMNTEAFF
CDR3 DNA: TGTGCCAGCAGTGAAGCGGACAGAATTATGAACACTGAAGCTTTCTTT
J gene: TRBJ1-1
clone size: many
D gene: NA
V gene: TRBV2

CDR3 protein: CASSLASPNSGANVLTF
CDR3 DNA: TGTGCCAGCAGTTTGGCCAGCCCCAACTCTGGGGCCAACGTCCTGACTTTC
J gene: TRBJ2-6
clone size: NA
D gene: NA
V gene: TRBV28

CDR3 protein: CASSLVGGILGYEQYF
CDR3 DNA: TGTGCCAGCAGCTTAGTTGGTGGGATCCTCGGGTACGAGCAGTACTTC
J gene: TRBJ2-7
clone size: many
D gene: NA
V gene: TRBV7-2

CDR3 protein: CASSLWQGDEQYF
CDR3 DNA: TGTGCCAGCAGCTTATGGCAGGGCGACGAGCAGTACTTC
J gene: TRBJ2-7
clone size: many
D gene: NA
V gene: TRBV7-6

CDR3 protein: CASTSGQGALETQYF
CDR3 DNA: TGTGCCAGCACCTCGGGACAGGGGGCGTTGGAGACCCAGTACTTC
J gene: TRBJ2-5
clone size: few
D gene: TRBD1
V gene: TRBV28

CDR3 protein: CASCRYSNQPQHF
CDR3 DNA: TGTGCCAGCTGTCGGTATAGCAATCAGCCCCAGCATTTT
J gene: TRBJ1-5
clone size: few
D gene: NA
V gene: TRBV6-1

CDR3 protein: CASSTTDYSNQPQHF
CDR3 DNA: TGTGCCAGCAGTACGACAGATTATAGCAATCAGCCCCAGCATTTT
J gene: TRBJ1-5
clone size: many
D gene: NA
V gene: TRBV28

CDR3 protein: CASQGIEDYGYTF
CDR3 DNA: TGTGCCAGCCAGGGGATTGAAGACTATGGCTACACCTTC
J gene: TRBJ1-2
clone size: NA
D gene: NA
V gene: TRBV2

CDR3 protein: CASSLGAGTSGETQYF
CDR3 DNA: TGTGCCAGCAGCTTGGGGGCAGGGACTAGCGGAGAGACCCAGTACTTC
J gene: TRBJ2-5
clone size: NA
D gene: TRBD2
V gene: TRBV5-6

CDR3 protein: CASSYGLAGIWEQYF
CDR3 DNA: TGTGCCAGCAGTTACGGACTAGCGGGAATATGGGAGCAGTACTTC
J gene: TRBJ2-7
clone size: many
D gene: TRBD2
V gene: TRBV28

CDR3 protein: CASSSFDATSGSLYEQYF
CDR3 DNA: TGTGCCAGCAGTTCCTTTGATGCGACTAGCGGGAGTTTGTACGAGCAGTACTTC
J gene: TRBJ2-7
clone size: NA
D gene: TRBD2
V gene: TRBV28

CDR3 protein: CASSLGEDNSPLHF
CDR3 DNA: TGTGCCAGCAGTTTGGGGGAAGATAATTCACCCCTCCACTTT
J gene: TRBJ1-6
clone size: NA
D gene: NA
V gene: TRBV6-5

CDR3 protein: CASSSAGRGAGNIQYF
CDR3 DNA: TGTGCCAGCAGCTCGGCGGGCCGAGGTGCGGGAAACATTCAGTACTTC
J gene: TRBJ2-4
clone size: few
D gene: NA
V gene: TRBV7-2

CDR3 protein: CATSSGQGLRTTQYF
CDR3 DNA: TGTGCCACCAGCAGCGGACAGGGGCTTAGAACGACCCAGTACTTC
J gene: TRBJ2-5
clone size: many
D gene: TRBD1
V gene: TRBV15

CDR3 protein: CASKTGQDLAEAFF
CDR3 DNA: TGTGCCAGCAAAACGGGACAGGATCTCGCTGAAGCTTTCTTT
J gene: TRBJ1-1
clone size: few
D gene: TRBD1
V gene: TRBV6-1

CDR3 protein: CASSFGTGGFYEQYF
CDR3 DNA: TGTGCCAGCAGTTTCGGGACAGGGGGCTTCTACGAGCAGTACTTC
J gene: TRBJ2-7
clone size: NA
D gene: TRBD1
V gene: TRBV6-2/TRBV6-3

CDR3 protein: CATSRDRVAGNTIYF
CDR3 DNA: TGTGCCACCAGCAGAGATAGGGTGGCCGGAAACACCATATATTTT
J gene: TRBJ1-3
clone size: many
D gene: NA
V gene: TRBV15

CDR3 protein: CASSSGPYGYTF
CDR3 DNA: TGTGCCAGCAGTTCAGGGCCCTATGGCTACACCTTC
J gene: TRBJ1-2
clone size: many
D gene: NA
V gene: TRBV2

CDR3 protein: CAISESGDQETQYF
CDR3 DNA: TGTGCCATCAGTGAGTCCGGCGATCAAGAGACCCAGTACTTC
J gene: TRBJ2-5
clone size: many
D gene: NA
V gene: TRBV10-3

CDR3 protein: CASRGAGGNTGELFF
CDR3 DNA: TGTGCCAGCCGTGGGGCAGGGGGGAACACCGGGGAGCTGTTTTTT
J gene: TRBJ2-2
clone size: many
D gene: TRBD1
V gene: TRBV28

CDR3 protein: CASISLAGKNYEQYF
CDR3 DNA: TGTGCCAGCATTAGTCTAGCGGGCAAGAACTACGAGCAGTACTTC
J gene: TRBJ2-7
clone size: NA
D gene: TRBD2
V gene: TRBV6-5

CDR3 protein: CASSVTGNSPLHF
CDR3 DNA: TGTGCCAGCAGTGTCACAGGGAATTCACCCCTCCACTTT
J gene: TRBJ1-6
clone size: once
D gene: NA
V gene: TRBV28

CDR3 protein: CASSAGGQGAQETQYF
CDR3 DNA: TGTGCCAGCAGCGCAGGAGGGCAGGGGGCCCAAGAGACCCAGTACTTC
J gene: TRBJ2-5
clone size: many
D gene: TRBD1
V gene: TRBV7-2

CDR3 protein: CASSQDGGSEAFF
CDR3 DNA: TGTGCCAGCAGCCAAGACGGGGGATCTGAAGCTTTCTTT
J gene: TRBJ1-1
clone size: many
D gene: NA
V gene: TRBV4-2

CDR3 protein: CSVAGYSYEQYF
CDR3 DNA: TGCAGTGTAGCGGGGTATTCCTACGAGCAGTACTTC
J gene: TRBJ2-7
clone size: many
D gene: TRBD2
V gene: TRBV20-1

CDR3 protein: CAGGRGSEQYF
CDR3 DNA: TGTGCCGGGGGAAGGGGCTCCGAGCAGTACTTC
J gene: TRBJ2-7
clone size: NA
D gene: NA
V gene: TRBV30

CDR3 protein: CAWTLTALGEAFF
CDR3 DNA: TGTGCCTGGACGTTGACGGCTCTGGGTGAAGCTTTCTTT
J gene: TRBJ1-1
clone size: NA
D gene: NA
V gene: TRBV30

CDR3 protein: CASSYAAGLANTGELFF
CDR3 DNA: TGTGCCAGCAGTTACGCTGCGGGTCTTGCGAACACCGGGGAGCTGTTTTTT
J gene: TRBJ2-2
clone size: NA
D gene: NA
V gene: TRBV6-5

CDR3 protein: CASSSQADRVEAFF
CDR3 DNA: TGTGCCAGCAGCTCCCAGGCAGACAGGGTTGAAGCTTTCTTT
J gene: TRBJ1-1
clone size: many
D gene: TRBD1
V gene: TRBV7-2

CDR3 protein: CSVGEGLNTEAFF
CDR3 DNA: TGCAGCGTTGGAGAGGGGCTGAACACTGAAGCTTTCTTT
J gene: TRBJ1-1
clone size: many
D gene: NA
V gene: TRBV29-1

CDR3 protein: CASSWDRGNYGYTF
CDR3 DNA: TGTGCCAGCAGCTGGGACAGGGGTAACTATGGCTACACCTTC
J gene: TRBJ1-2
clone size: many
D gene: TRBD1
V gene: TRBV27

CDR3 protein: CASSSDRTSYEQYF
CDR3 DNA: TGTGCCAGCAGCTCGGACAGGACCTCCTACGAGCAGTACTTC
J gene: TRBJ2-7
clone size: many
D gene: TRBD1
V gene: TRBV7-9

CDR3 protein: CAWSLDRWTEAFF
CDR3 DNA: TGTGCCTGGAGCCTCGACAGGTGGACTGAAGCTTTCTTT
J gene: TRBJ1-1
clone size: NA
D gene: NA
V gene: TRBV30

CDR3 protein: CASSLGSLNSPLHF
CDR3 DNA: TGTGCCAGCAGTTTGGGATCGCTGAATTCACCCCTCCACTTT
J gene: TRBJ1-6
clone size: many
D gene: NA
V gene: TRBV12-3/TRBV12-4

CDR3 protein: CASSEWGGASFYEQYF
CDR3 DNA: TGTGCCAGCAGTGAATGGGGCGGAGCGTCCTTCTACGAGCAGTACTTC
J gene: TRBJ2-7
clone size: many
D gene: NA
V gene: TRBV25-1

CDR3 protein: CASSLGEGRGDYGYTF
CDR3 DNA: TGTGCCAGCAGTCTAGGGGAGGGTAGGGGGGACTATGGCTACACCTTC
J gene: TRBJ1-2
clone size: NA
D gene: NA
V gene: TRBV12-3/TRBV12-4

CDR3 protein: CASSIDLGQRYGYTF
CDR3 DNA: TGTGCCAGTAGTATAGATCTGGGACAGCGCTATGGCTACACCTTC
J gene: TRBJ1-2
clone size: NA
D gene: TRBD1
V gene: TRBV19

CDR3 protein: CAWRDSGQETQYF
CDR3 DNA: TGTGCCTGGAGGGACAGCGGCCAAGAGACCCAGTACTTC
J gene: TRBJ2-5
clone size: many
D gene: NA
V gene: TRBV30

CDR3 protein: CSARDTTRSHYTF
CDR3 DNA: TGCAGTGCTAGAGATACTACCAGGTCTCACTACACCTTC
J gene: TRBJ1-2
clone size: NA
D gene: NA
V gene: TRBV20-1

CDR3 protein: CASSLGRADTGELFF
CDR3 DNA: TGTGCCAGCAGTTTAGGCAGGGCGGACACCGGGGAGCTGTTTTTT
J gene: TRBJ2-2
clone size: many
D gene: NA
V gene: TRBV28

CDR3 protein: CASSYSMGGERGGETQYF
CDR3 DNA: TGTGCCAGCAGTTACTCGATGGGAGGGGAACGAGGAGGCGAGACCCAGTACTTC
J gene: TRBJ2-5
clone size: NA
D gene: TRBD2
V gene: TRBV6-5

CDR3 protein: CASSSAQEEGYEQYF
CDR3 DNA: TGTGCCAGCAGTTCGGCCCAGGAGGAAGGCTACGAGCAGTACTTC
J gene: TRBJ2-7
clone size: many
D gene: NA
V gene: TRBV12-3/TRBV12-4

CDR3 protein: CASSLAASGRYEQFF
CDR3 DNA: TGCGCCAGCAGCTTGGCGGCTAGCGGGAGATATGAGCAGTTCTTC
J gene: TRBJ2-1
clone size: NA
D gene: TRBD2
V gene: TRBV5-1

CDR3 protein: CASMWGAGGPYEQYF
CDR3 DNA: TGTGCCAGTATGTGGGGTGCGGGAGGGCCGTACGAGCAGTACTTC
J gene: TRBJ2-7
clone size: NA
D gene: TRBD2
V gene: TRBV19